The present entry profiles one TCR beta chain with its context. CDR1 and CDR2 (germline): SNHLY, FYNNEI. The CDR3 totals 14 residues. The V and J ends lost 8 bases and 3 bases, in that order; junction bases with no gene match: 7. Sequencing was performed with immunoSEQ multiplex PCR; in TCRdb, only in-frame clones are kept and a portion is missing. The sample shows 110,000 to 150,000 clones, nearly 95% of them seen only once. The data were obtained in a study of T cell responses to AZD1222 COVID-19 vaccine. This TCR was recovered from an adult in good health. The input for sequencing was peripheral blood, taken on day 0 of AZD1222 vaccination. The chain uses TRBV2 and TRBJ1-2; 9 bases fit TRBD1. CDR3 DNA: TGTGCCAGCGAAGGGGACAGGGTGGACTATGGCTACACCTTC. Its translation: CASEGDRVDYGYTF.